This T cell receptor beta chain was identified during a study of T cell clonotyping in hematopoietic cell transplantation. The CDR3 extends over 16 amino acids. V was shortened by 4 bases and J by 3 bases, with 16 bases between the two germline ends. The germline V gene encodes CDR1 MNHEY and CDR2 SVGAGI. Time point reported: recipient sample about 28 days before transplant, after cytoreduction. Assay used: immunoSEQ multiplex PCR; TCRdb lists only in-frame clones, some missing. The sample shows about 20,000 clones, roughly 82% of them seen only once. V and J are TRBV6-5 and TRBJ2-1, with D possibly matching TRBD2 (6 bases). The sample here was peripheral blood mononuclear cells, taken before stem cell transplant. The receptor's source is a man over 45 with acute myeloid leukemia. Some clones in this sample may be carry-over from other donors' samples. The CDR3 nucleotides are TGTGCCAGCAGTTCCGTGGGACTGACTATCTACAATGAGCAGTTCTTC. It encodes CASSSVGLTIYNEQFF.